The present TCR beta chain was sequenced within a study of T cells in Graves' hyperthyroidism and ophthalmopathy. Overall study findings and caveats: With a median lead of around 6.7 months before onset, the model predicted ophthalmopathy.

Trimming took 5 bases from V and 7 from J; bases not matched to a gene: 9. CDR1 and CDR2 from the germline V gene are SGHRS and YFSETQ. The CDR3 contains 14 residues. The table lists this clonotype with a few counts. The target antigen is unknown. Amplification targeted TCR beta CDR3 regions from RNA transcripts. First-round RT-PCR of the TCR CDR3 relied on the HTBI primer set. TCRdb re-analysed the multiplex PCR reads in MiXCR, keeping a single row per CDR3 protein. The table lists about 300,000 distinct CDR3 sequences, 10% to 15% of them singletons, with around 7.9% in the top ten. Sequencing was done on a sample of blood. The sequence derives from a woman aged 30 to 39 with Graves' hyperthyroidism that later progressed to Graves' ophthalmopathy. The chain employs TRBV5-1 and TRBJ2-1, with TRBD2 identical over 7 bases. For the CDR3, the DNA is TGCGCCAGCAGTACCGGCGGGAGTATAAATGAGCAGTTCTTC. It codes for CASSTGGSINEQFF.